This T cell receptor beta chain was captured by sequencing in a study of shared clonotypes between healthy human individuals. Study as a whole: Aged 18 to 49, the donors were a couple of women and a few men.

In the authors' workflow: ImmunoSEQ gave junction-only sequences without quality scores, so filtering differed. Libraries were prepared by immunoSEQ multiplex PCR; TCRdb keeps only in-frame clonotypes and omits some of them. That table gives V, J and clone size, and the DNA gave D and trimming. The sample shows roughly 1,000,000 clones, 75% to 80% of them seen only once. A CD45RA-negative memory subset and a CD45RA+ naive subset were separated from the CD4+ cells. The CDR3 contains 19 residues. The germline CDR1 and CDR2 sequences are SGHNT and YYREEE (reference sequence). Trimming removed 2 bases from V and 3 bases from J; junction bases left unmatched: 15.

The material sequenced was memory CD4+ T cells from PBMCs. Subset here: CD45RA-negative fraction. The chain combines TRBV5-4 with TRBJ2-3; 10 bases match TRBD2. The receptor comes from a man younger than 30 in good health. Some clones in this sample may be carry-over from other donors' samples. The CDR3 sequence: CASSFGASGRRVRTDTQYF. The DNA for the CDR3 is TGTGCCAGCAGCTTTGGGGCTAGCGGGAGAAGGGTAAGGACAGATACGCAGTATTTT.